A selection of T cell receptor beta chains follows, all from one sample in a study of CD8 T cells in ankylosing spondylitis. TCRdb analysed the 5' RACE reads with MiXCR anew, one entry per CDR3 protein. The sample lists about 240,000 distinct CDR3 sequences, around a tenth occurring once. The specimen sequenced was blood, either unsorted or a sorted T cell fraction (not recorded which). The receptors here all came from a male donor with ankylosing spondylitis or in good health (not recorded which). The CDR3 runs from the conserved cysteine through the conserved F or W. A D gene is named only where the DNA matches it firmly. The size field is filled for only some rows; it gives once, few, many or a size class.

>TRBV12-3/TRBV12-4|-|TRBJ1-2|-
TGTGCCAGCAGTCCCCGACCCGAGGGCTACACCTTC
CASSPRPEGYTF
>TRBV4-1|-|TRBJ1-1|many
TGCGCCAGCAGCTACACAGTGAACACTGAAGCTTTCTTT
CASSYTVNTEAFF
>TRBV29-1|-|TRBJ2-7|few
TGCAGCGCTAGGACTAACTCCTACGAGCAGTACTTC
CSARTNSYEQYF
>TRBV21-1|-|TRBJ2-7|-
TGTGCCAGCAGCATAGAGACAGGCGAAGCCTACGAGCAGTACTTC
CASSIETGEAYEQYF
>TRBV7-3|-|TRBJ1-1|-
TGTGCCAGCAGCTTAATCTGGACGTCAAACACTGAAGCTTTCTTT
CASSLIWTSNTEAFF
>TRBV7-6|TRBD2|TRBJ2-1|many
TGTGCCAGCAGCTCTCGGCGCGCTAGCGGGGGTAGCTCCTACAATGAGCAGTTCTTC
CASSSRRASGGSSYNEQFF
>TRBV20-1|-|TRBJ2-7|-
TGCAGTGCTCCGGACAGATACGAGCAGTACTTC
CSAPDRYEQYF
>TRBV20-1|-|TRBJ1-2|many
TGCAGTGCTAGAGCTGAAGGACGGAAGATTAACTATGGCTACACCTTC
CSARAEGRKINYGYTF
>TRBV5-1|TRBD2|TRBJ2-5|many
TGCGCCAGCAGCTTGGAAACTAGCGAAGAGACCCAGTACTTC
CASSLETSEETQYF
>TRBV11-2|-|TRBJ1-1|few
TGTGCCAGCAGCCCCCGGGACGGTGGAAGAATTCCAACGAGCACTGAAGCTTTCTTT
CASSPRDGGRIPTSTEAFF
>TRBV20-1|-|TRBJ2-1|many
TGCAGTGCTAGAGACTTCAGGCTCTTAAGCTCCTACAATGAGCAGTTCTTC
CSARDFRLLSSYNEQFF
>TRBV2|-|TRBJ2-1|-
TGTGCCAGCACGCCGGGAGTCCTTGGCAATGAGCAGTTCTTC
CASTPGVLGNEQFF
>TRBV20-1|-|TRBJ2-3|few
TGCAGTGCTAGCTATTATTCGGGCCTCGGAACGGATACGCAGTATTTT
CSASYYSGLGTDTQYF
>TRBV18|-|TRBJ2-1|-
TGTGCCAGCTCACCACAGGGCATCGGCTACAATGAGCAGTTCTTC
CASSPQGIGYNEQFF
>TRBV15|-|TRBJ2-7|-
TGTGCCACCAGTGAGATCGCCGCATCCTACGAGCAGTACTTC
CATSEIAASYEQYF
>TRBV11-2|-|TRBJ2-1|-
TGTGCCAGCAGCTTAGGAAGAGTGGGTCGTGAGCAGTTCTTC
CASSLGRVGREQFF
>TRBV5-1|-|TRBJ1-4|many
TGCGCCAGCAGCCCTGGGGACTTGGGTGAAAAACTGTTTTTT
CASSPGDLGEKLFF
>TRBV6-1|-|TRBJ1-5|many
TGTGCCAGCAAGGACCGGGGAGCGGGCAATCAGCCCCAGCATTTT
CASKDRGAGNQPQHF
>TRBV20-1|-|TRBJ2-7|many
TGCAGTGCAGCCTACGAGCAGTACTTC
CSAAYEQYF
>TRBV5-6|-|TRBJ2-1|few
TGTGCCAGCAGCCCATCAAAAAGACAGAAATACAATGAGCAGTTCTTC
CASSPSKRQKYNEQFF
>TRBV12-3/TRBV12-4|-|TRBJ2-3|-
TGTGCCAGCAGAACTCTAGATTTCCAGTATTTT
CASRTLDFQYF
>TRBV21-1|-|TRBJ2-1|-
TGTGCCAGCAGCAAAGCGCTTCGACCCGGCTCCTACAATGAGCAGTTCTTC
CASSKALRPGSYNEQFF
>TRBV20-1|-|TRBJ2-1|many
TGCAGTGCTAGAGATTCGAGGACTACCAATGAGCAGTTCTTC
CSARDSRTTNEQFF
>TRBV5-1|TRBD1|TRBJ2-7|many
TGCGCCAGCAGCTTGGTGGGACAGGGCCCCTACGAGCAGTACTTC
CASSLVGQGPYEQYF
>TRBV20-1|TRBD1|TRBJ1-1|many
TGCAGTGCTAGAGATTCGGGACAGATGAACACTGAAGCTTTCTTT
CSARDSGQMNTEAFF
>TRBV27|TRBD1|TRBJ2-3|-
TGTGCCAGCAGTCCCAAACTGGGACAGGTCACAGATACGCAGTATTTT
CASSPKLGQVTDTQYF
>TRBV19|TRBD1|TRBJ1-5|few
TGTGCCAGTAGTCCACCCCCGGTAACAGGGGGCAATCAGCCCCAGCATTTT
CASSPPPVTGGNQPQHF
>TRBV7-9|-|TRBJ2-7|-
TGTGCCAGCAGCAGAACCGGGACGGAGGGCTCCTACGAGCAGTACTTC
CASSRTGTEGSYEQYF
>TRBV5-1|-|TRBJ2-3|-
TGCGCCAGCAGCTGGGCGGAGCCGGCCACAGATACGCAGTATTTT
CASSWAEPATDTQYF
>TRBV3-1|-|TRBJ1-2|-
TGTGCCTGCTGCCGAAGAGGGCAGGGAAGTGGTGTGGTGAAGGGCTACACCTTC
CACCRRGQGSGVVKGYTF
>TRBV4-1|-|TRBJ2-2|-
TGCGCCAGCAGCCAAGAGCCGGGCGGCACCGGGGAGCTGTTTTTT
CASSQEPGGTGELFF
>TRBV20-1|-|TRBJ2-1|many
TGCAGTGCTAGAGGAACTAGCTCCAGGTCGGGTGAGCAGTTCTTC
CSARGTSSRSGEQFF
>TRBV10-3|-|TRBJ1-2|many
TGTGCCATTCGGCCCCAGGGTGCTGGGGATGGCTACACCTTC
CAIRPQGAGDGYTF
>TRBV20-1|-|TRBJ1-2|many
TGCAGTGCTAGTGCGGGGGCGGGGGACTATGGCTACACCTTC
CSASAGAGDYGYTF
>TRBV12-3/TRBV12-4|-|TRBJ2-7|many
TGTGCCAGCAGTTTTCGAGCGGAGGGCGAGCAGTACTTC
CASSFRAEGEQYF
>TRBV5-1|TRBD1|TRBJ2-1|many
TGCGCCAGCAGCTTGGAACCAGGGGGCACCTACAATGAGCAGTTCTTC
CASSLEPGGTYNEQFF
>TRBV15|TRBD2|TRBJ2-1|many
TGTGCCACCAGCAGAGGACTAGCAAGCGATGAGCAGTTCTTC
CATSRGLASDEQFF
>TRBV12-3/TRBV12-4|TRBD1|TRBJ1-2|few
TGTGCCAGCAGTTCAGGGGGAAACTATGGCTACACCTTC
CASSSGGNYGYTF
>TRBV20-1|TRBD2|TRBJ2-3|many
TGCAGTGCTAGCGGGAGGCATCCAGATACGCAGTATTTT
CSASGRHPDTQYF
>TRBV12-3/TRBV12-4|-|TRBJ1-1|-
TGTGCCAGCAGTTTGGGGCAGACCCTTGAAGCTTTCTTT
CASSLGQTLEAFF
>TRBV5-1|TRBD2|TRBJ2-3|many
TGCGCCAGCAGCTTGGATAGCGGGAGGGATACGCAGTATTTT
CASSLDSGRDTQYF
>TRBV12-3/TRBV12-4|-|TRBJ1-5|many
TGTGCCAGCAGTTGGGCAGAAAGACAGCCCCAGCATTTT
CASSWAERQPQHF
>TRBV20-1|-|TRBJ2-7|many
TGCAGTGCTGTTTTAGCGGGCAGGGGTAACGAGCAGTACTTC
CSAVLAGRGNEQYF
>TRBV25-1|-|TRBJ1-1|-
TGTGCCAGCAGTGAGGCTGGCCACACTGAAGCTTTCTTT
CASSEAGHTEAFF
>TRBV3-1|TRBD2|TRBJ2-1|many
TGTGCCAGCAGCCCGCGGACTAGCGGGGGGGCCCATGAGCAGTTCTTC
CASSPRTSGGAHEQFF
>TRBV6-1|-|TRBJ2-2|many
TGTGCCAGCAGGGCACAGGGAATGGGCGCCGGGGAGCTGTTTTTT
CASRAQGMGAGELFF
>TRBV5-5|TRBD2|TRBJ2-5|few
TGTGCCAGCAGCTTTGCGGGAGGGCACGAGACCCAGTACTTC
CASSFAGGHETQYF
>TRBV7-8|TRBD2|TRBJ2-7|many
TGTGCCAGCAGCTTAGGTCGACTAGCGGTCTCCTACGAGCAGTACTTC
CASSLGRLAVSYEQYF
>TRBV3-1|-|TRBJ2-6|many
TGTGCCAGCAGCCGGGATTATTCTGGGGCCAACGTCCTGACTTTC
CASSRDYSGANVLTF
>TRBV30|TRBD1|TRBJ2-1|many
TGTGCCTGGAGCGAATCCCCCGGGACAGCGGTGTTCTTC
CAWSESPGTAVFF
>TRBV19|-|TRBJ1-2|-
TGTGCCAGTAGTATAGCGGGCGTGGCGTCTAACTATGGCTACACCTTC
CASSIAGVASNYGYTF
>TRBV27|-|TRBJ2-1|many
TGTGCCAGCACCTCCACGGGGATTGGACGGGAGCAGTTCTTC
CASTSTGIGREQFF
>TRBV5-5|-|TRBJ2-7|many
TGTGCCAGCAGCTTGGTGGGCAGGGCAGAGGAGCAGTACTTC
CASSLVGRAEEQYF
>TRBV2|TRBD2|TRBJ2-1|-
TGTGCCAGCAGAGAACTAGCGGGGTCCAATGAGCAGTTCTTC
CASRELAGSNEQFF
>TRBV4-1|TRBD2|TRBJ2-1|many
TGCGCCAGCAGCCCCCTTAGGAGCGGGGGTTACAATGAGCAGTTCTTC
CASSPLRSGGYNEQFF
>TRBV5-4|-|TRBJ2-1|few
TGTGCCAGCAGCGCGGGACAGTCCTACAATGAGCAGTTCTTC
CASSAGQSYNEQFF
>TRBV19|-|TRBJ2-2|few
TGTGCCAGTAGTTCTAGGGGGCGGGGGTCATCCGGGGAGCTGTTTTTT
CASSSRGRGSSGELFF